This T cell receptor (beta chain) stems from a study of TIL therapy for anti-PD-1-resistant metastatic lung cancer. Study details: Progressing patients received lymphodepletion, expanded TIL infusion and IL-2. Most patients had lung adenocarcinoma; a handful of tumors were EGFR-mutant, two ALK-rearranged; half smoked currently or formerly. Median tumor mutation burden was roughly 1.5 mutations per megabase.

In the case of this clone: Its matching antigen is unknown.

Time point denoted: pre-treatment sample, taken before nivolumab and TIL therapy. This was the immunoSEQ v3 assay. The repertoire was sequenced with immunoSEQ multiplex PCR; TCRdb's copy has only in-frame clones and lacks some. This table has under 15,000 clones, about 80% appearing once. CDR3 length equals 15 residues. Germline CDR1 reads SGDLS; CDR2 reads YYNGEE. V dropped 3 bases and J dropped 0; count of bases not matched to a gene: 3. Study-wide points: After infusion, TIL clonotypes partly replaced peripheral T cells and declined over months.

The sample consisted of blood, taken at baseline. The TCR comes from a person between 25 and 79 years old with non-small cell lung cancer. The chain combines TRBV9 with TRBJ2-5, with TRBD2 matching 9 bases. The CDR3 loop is CASSGSGGYQETQYF. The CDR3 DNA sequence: TGTGCCAGCAGCGGGAGCGGGGGGTACCAAGAGACCCAGTACTTC.